This is a list of T cell receptor beta chains from one sample in a study of T cell responses to AZD1222 COVID-19 vaccine. Assay used: immunoSEQ multiplex PCR; TCRdb lists only in-frame clones, some missing. The repertoire holds 60,000 to 65,000 clones, with roughly 84% as singletons. The material was peripheral blood, obtained on day 0 of AZD1222 vaccination. Receptor source: an adult in good health. Both conserved end residues are part of each CDR3. D genes are given only for firm matches. Only some rows state a clone size, as once, few, many or a class for expanded clones.

CDR3 DNA: TGTGCCAGCAGCTTAAAGGGGTCCTACGAGCAGTACTTC; CDR3 protein: CASSLKGSYEQYF; D gene: .; V gene: TRBV5-6; J gene: TRBJ2-7; clone size: .
CDR3 DNA: TGTGCCAGCAGCCTGACAGGGACCTACGAGCAGTACTTC; CDR3 protein: CASSLTGTYEQYF; D gene: TRBD1; V gene: TRBV12-3/TRBV12-4; J gene: TRBJ2-7; clone size: .
CDR3 DNA: TGTGCCAGCAGCCTTCTACTGGGACAGGGTATATACGAGCAGTACTTC; CDR3 protein: CASSLLLGQGIYEQYF; D gene: TRBD1; V gene: TRBV27; J gene: TRBJ2-7; clone size: .
CDR3 DNA: TGTGCCAGCAGGCTCACAGGGGGCTATGGCTACACCTTC; CDR3 protein: CASRLTGGYGYTF; D gene: TRBD1; V gene: TRBV12-3/TRBV12-4; J gene: TRBJ1-2; clone size: once
CDR3 DNA: TGTGCCAGCAGCCCCCGAGGGGGGCAGGATGGCTACACCTTC; CDR3 protein: CASSPRGGQDGYTF; D gene: .; V gene: TRBV7-2; J gene: TRBJ1-2; clone size: .
CDR3 DNA: TGTGCCAGCAGCAAAGCCGGGACAGCCAGCTACGAGCAGTACTTC; CDR3 protein: CASSKAGTASYEQYF; D gene: TRBD1; V gene: TRBV7-9; J gene: TRBJ2-7; clone size: .
CDR3 DNA: TGTGCCAGCTCACCACAGGGTAGCTCCTATAATTCACCCCTCCACTTT; CDR3 protein: CASSPQGSSYNSPLHF; D gene: .; V gene: TRBV18; J gene: TRBJ1-6; clone size: .
CDR3 DNA: TGTGCCAGCTCCCCATGGGAGTCGGAGGAACTCTACGAGCAGTACTTC; CDR3 protein: CASSPWESEELYEQYF; D gene: .; V gene: TRBV18; J gene: TRBJ2-7; clone size: .
CDR3 DNA: TGTGCCAGCAGCTGGCCCCCGACGGGGAACACCGGGGAGCTGTTTTTT; CDR3 protein: CASSWPPTGNTGELFF; D gene: .; V gene: TRBV11-2; J gene: TRBJ2-2; clone size: .
CDR3 DNA: TGTGCCAGCAGCCTAACCCCTAATTCACCCCTCCACTTT; CDR3 protein: CASSLTPNSPLHF; D gene: .; V gene: TRBV6-6; J gene: TRBJ1-6; clone size: .
CDR3 DNA: TGCGCCAGCAGCCAGTATTCAAGGGGCATGTACGAGCAGTACTTC; CDR3 protein: CASSQYSRGMYEQYF; D gene: .; V gene: TRBV4-1; J gene: TRBJ2-7; clone size: once
CDR3 DNA: TGTGCCAGCAGCGCCCAGGGACAGGGCAGCGGGGAGCTGTTTTTT; CDR3 protein: CASSAQGQGSGELFF; D gene: TRBD1; V gene: TRBV9; J gene: TRBJ2-2; clone size: .
CDR3 DNA: TGTGCCAGCAGCTCCGGCCGGAAGGGGGAACTGGGGACCCAGTACTTC; CDR3 protein: CASSSGRKGELGTQYF; D gene: .; V gene: TRBV11-3; J gene: TRBJ2-5; clone size: .
CDR3 DNA: TGTGCCAGCAGTCCGGTATATAGCAATCAGCCCCAGCATTTT; CDR3 protein: CASSPVYSNQPQHF; D gene: .; V gene: TRBV27; J gene: TRBJ1-5; clone size: few
CDR3 DNA: TGTGCCAGCAGTACCGGGACCGTGACCTACGAGCAGTACTTC; CDR3 protein: CASSTGTVTYEQYF; D gene: .; V gene: TRBV6-5; J gene: TRBJ2-7; clone size: .
CDR3 DNA: TGTGCCAGCAGCTCAGTCCCATGGGAGCAGTTCTTC; CDR3 protein: CASSSVPWEQFF; D gene: .; V gene: TRBV7-9; J gene: TRBJ2-1; clone size: .
CDR3 DNA: TGTGCCAGCAGCCCTACGTACTCGGCCAAGCAGTACTTC; CDR3 protein: CASSPTYSAKQYF; D gene: .; V gene: TRBV5-5; J gene: TRBJ2-7; clone size: .
CDR3 DNA: TGCGCCAGCAGCCAAGATGGAAACCCCTTTAGCAATCAGCCCCAGCATTTT; CDR3 protein: CASSQDGNPFSNQPQHF; D gene: .; V gene: TRBV4-1; J gene: TRBJ1-5; clone size: .
CDR3 DNA: TGCAGTGCAACGACAGTCACTGAAGCTTTCTTT; CDR3 protein: CSATTVTEAFF; D gene: .; V gene: TRBV20-1; J gene: TRBJ1-1; clone size: .
CDR3 DNA: TGTGCCAGCACTGAAACAGGGGCCGGGGGACATCAGCCCCAGCATTTT; CDR3 protein: CASTETGAGGHQPQHF; D gene: TRBD1; V gene: TRBV28; J gene: TRBJ1-5; clone size: .
CDR3 DNA: TGTGCCAGCAGCTTAGGAACGGGCTCCACTGAAGCTTTCTTT; CDR3 protein: CASSLGTGSTEAFF; D gene: .; V gene: TRBV7-2; J gene: TRBJ1-1; clone size: few
CDR3 DNA: TGTGCCAGCAGCCAGAGTGCCGGGACGGTGAACACTGAAGCTTTCTTT; CDR3 protein: CASSQSAGTVNTEAFF; D gene: .; V gene: TRBV3-1/TRBV3-2; J gene: TRBJ1-1; clone size: many
CDR3 DNA: TGTGCCCCCAGGACCGCGAACACTGAAGCTTTCTTT; CDR3 protein: CAPRTANTEAFF; D gene: .; V gene: TRBV19; J gene: TRBJ1-1; clone size: .
CDR3 DNA: TGTGCCAGCAGTTACTCACGGACAGACAAAGAGACCCAGTACTTC; CDR3 protein: CASSYSRTDKETQYF; D gene: .; V gene: TRBV6-2/TRBV6-3; J gene: TRBJ2-5; clone size: .
CDR3 DNA: TGCAGCGTTGTGGGTGGGGGATTAGGGACTGAAGCTTTCTTT; CDR3 protein: CSVVGGGLGTEAFF; D gene: .; V gene: TRBV29-1; J gene: TRBJ1-1; clone size: .
CDR3 DNA: TGTGCCAGCAGCTTAGGCCCGGGGGGGCGCTACGAGCAGTACTTC; CDR3 protein: CASSLGPGGRYEQYF; D gene: TRBD2; V gene: TRBV7-2; J gene: TRBJ2-7; clone size: .
CDR3 DNA: TGTGCCAGCAGCTTAGAAACAGGGAGCGGCACAGATACGCAGTATTTT; CDR3 protein: CASSLETGSGTDTQYF; D gene: .; V gene: TRBV7-2; J gene: TRBJ2-3; clone size: .
CDR3 DNA: TGTGCCAGCAGCTTCAAACTCAATGAGCAGTTCTTC; CDR3 protein: CASSFKLNEQFF; D gene: .; V gene: TRBV5-6; J gene: TRBJ2-1; clone size: .
CDR3 DNA: TGTGCCAGCGGGAACACCGGGACAGGGGAGGGCTACACCTTC; CDR3 protein: CASGNTGTGEGYTF; D gene: TRBD1; V gene: TRBV28; J gene: TRBJ1-2; clone size: .
CDR3 DNA: TGTGCCAGCAGCGCGGAGACCCAGTACTTC; CDR3 protein: CASSAETQYF; D gene: .; V gene: TRBV9; J gene: TRBJ2-5; clone size: .
CDR3 DNA: TGTGCCAGCAGTTCTATGCGGGGAGGGGTATATGGCTACACCTTC; CDR3 protein: CASSSMRGGVYGYTF; D gene: .; V gene: TRBV6-5; J gene: TRBJ1-2; clone size: .
CDR3 DNA: TGTGCCAGCAGCCTAGGAGGAAACGATTCACCCCTCCACTTT; CDR3 protein: CASSLGGNDSPLHF; D gene: .; V gene: TRBV6-5; J gene: TRBJ1-6; clone size: .
CDR3 DNA: TGTGCCAGCATCCGAAGGGGGGCCGGAGATACGCAGTATTTT; CDR3 protein: CASIRRGAGDTQYF; D gene: .; V gene: TRBV2; J gene: TRBJ2-3; clone size: once
CDR3 DNA: TGCGCCAGCAGCCTCCGACCGACTAGCGGTCCCGCCGAGACCCAGTACTTC; CDR3 protein: CASSLRPTSGPAETQYF; D gene: TRBD2; V gene: TRBV5-1; J gene: TRBJ2-5; clone size: .
CDR3 DNA: TGTGCCAGTAGCCCCCTCCCGGGCACGGGACGAGGGGTCTACGAGCAGTACTTC; CDR3 protein: CASSPLPGTGRGVYEQYF; D gene: .; V gene: TRBV19; J gene: TRBJ2-7; clone size: .
CDR3 DNA: TGTGCCAGCAGTGGTCAGTGGGACGCTCTCCCCGGGGAGCTGTTTTTT; CDR3 protein: CASSGQWDALPGELFF; D gene: .; V gene: TRBV2; J gene: TRBJ2-2; clone size: .
CDR3 DNA: TGTGCCAGCAGCGTTAGAGCGGGGGTTGTTACAGATACGCAGTATTTT; CDR3 protein: CASSVRAGVVTDTQYF; D gene: TRBD2; V gene: TRBV7-9; J gene: TRBJ2-3; clone size: .
CDR3 DNA: TGTGCCAGCAGTCCCCGACAGGGATCCTACAATGAGCAGTTCTTC; CDR3 protein: CASSPRQGSYNEQFF; D gene: TRBD1; V gene: TRBV6-2/TRBV6-3; J gene: TRBJ2-1; clone size: .
CDR3 DNA: TGTGCCAGCACGCCGGGGTGGACCGGGGAGCTGTTTTTT; CDR3 protein: CASTPGWTGELFF; D gene: .; V gene: TRBV27; J gene: TRBJ2-2; clone size: .
CDR3 DNA: TGCGCCAGCAGCCCAACTAGCGTGTCCTACAATGAGCAGTTCTTC; CDR3 protein: CASSPTSVSYNEQFF; D gene: TRBD2; V gene: TRBV5-1; J gene: TRBJ2-1; clone size: few
CDR3 DNA: TGTGCCAGCAGTGAAGTGGGGGGCGCGTCTCAGCCCCAGCATTTT; CDR3 protein: CASSEVGGASQPQHF; D gene: .; V gene: TRBV2; J gene: TRBJ1-5; clone size: .
CDR3 DNA: TGTGCCAGTAGTATAGCGGGGAGCTCCTACAATGAGCAGTTCTTC; CDR3 protein: CASSIAGSSYNEQFF; D gene: .; V gene: TRBV19; J gene: TRBJ2-1; clone size: .
CDR3 DNA: TGTGCCAGTAGTATAGTGGGGGACTACGAGCAGTACTTC; CDR3 protein: CASSIVGDYEQYF; D gene: .; V gene: TRBV19; J gene: TRBJ2-7; clone size: .
CDR3 DNA: TGTGCCAGCTCACCCCCAACAGGGGTCAATTCACCCCTCCACTTT; CDR3 protein: CASSPPTGVNSPLHF; D gene: TRBD1; V gene: TRBV18; J gene: TRBJ1-6; clone size: once
CDR3 DNA: TGTGCCAGCAGCCGGGCGGGACAGCGGGTCTATGGCTACACCTTC; CDR3 protein: CASSRAGQRVYGYTF; D gene: TRBD1; V gene: TRBV14; J gene: TRBJ1-2; clone size: few
CDR3 DNA: TGCCCCAGCAGCCAAGACGACTGGGGGACAGGCAAACCTTACGAGCAGTACTTC; CDR3 protein: CPSSQDDWGTGKPYEQYF; D gene: TRBD1; V gene: TRBV4-3; J gene: TRBJ2-7; clone size: .
CDR3 DNA: TGTGCCAGCAGCCACGACCCCCAGGGCACTGAAGCTTTCTTT; CDR3 protein: CASSHDPQGTEAFF; D gene: .; V gene: TRBV3-1/TRBV3-2; J gene: TRBJ1-1; clone size: .
CDR3 DNA: TGTGCCAGCAGCTTGTTGAGGGGGCTCTACAATGAGCAGTTCTTC; CDR3 protein: CASSLLRGLYNEQFF; D gene: TRBD1; V gene: TRBV5-8; J gene: TRBJ2-1; clone size: .
CDR3 DNA: TGTGCCAGCACCAAAAGGGGGGGAGGGGGCGTGAATTCACCCCTCCACTTT; CDR3 protein: CASTKRGGGGVNSPLHF; D gene: TRBD1; V gene: TRBV7-9; J gene: TRBJ1-6; clone size: once
CDR3 DNA: TGTGCCAGCAGCGTAGGGCTAGCGGGGGGGGATACGCAGTATTTT; CDR3 protein: CASSVGLAGGDTQYF; D gene: TRBD2; V gene: TRBV9; J gene: TRBJ2-3; clone size: .
CDR3 DNA: TGCGCCAGCAGCCAGGGGTTTGGCAATCAGCCCCAGCATTTT; CDR3 protein: CASSQGFGNQPQHF; D gene: .; V gene: TRBV5-1; J gene: TRBJ1-5; clone size: .
CDR3 DNA: TGTGCCAGCAGCGCCGGGACAGGGCCATACGAGCAGTACTTC; CDR3 protein: CASSAGTGPYEQYF; D gene: TRBD1; V gene: TRBV7-2; J gene: TRBJ2-7; clone size: .
CDR3 DNA: TGTGCCAGCAGTGCAGGGGTAGGAAACACCATATATTTT; CDR3 protein: CASSAGVGNTIYF; D gene: .; V gene: TRBV12-3/TRBV12-4; J gene: TRBJ1-3; clone size: .
CDR3 DNA: TGTGCCAGTAGTATAGGAACTGATGGTACTGAAGCTTTCTTT; CDR3 protein: CASSIGTDGTEAFF; D gene: .; V gene: TRBV19; J gene: TRBJ1-1; clone size: .
CDR3 DNA: TGCAGTGCTAGAGAGGCGGGAGAGCAGTTCTTC; CDR3 protein: CSAREAGEQFF; D gene: .; V gene: TRBV20-1; J gene: TRBJ2-1; clone size: .
CDR3 DNA: TGTGCCAGCAGGAGATATGGGGACAGGGGGCGTAATTCACCCCTCCACTTT; CDR3 protein: CASRRYGDRGRNSPLHF; D gene: TRBD1; V gene: TRBV27; J gene: TRBJ1-6; clone size: .
CDR3 DNA: TGTGCCAGCAGCCAAGACTACGGACGCCGGGAAAAACTGTTTTTT; CDR3 protein: CASSQDYGRREKLFF; D gene: .; V gene: TRBV14; J gene: TRBJ1-4; clone size: .
CDR3 DNA: TGTGCCACCAGTGAAAGAAGGACAGGGCACTACGAGCAGTACTTC; CDR3 protein: CATSERRTGHYEQYF; D gene: TRBD1; V gene: TRBV24-1; J gene: TRBJ2-7; clone size: .